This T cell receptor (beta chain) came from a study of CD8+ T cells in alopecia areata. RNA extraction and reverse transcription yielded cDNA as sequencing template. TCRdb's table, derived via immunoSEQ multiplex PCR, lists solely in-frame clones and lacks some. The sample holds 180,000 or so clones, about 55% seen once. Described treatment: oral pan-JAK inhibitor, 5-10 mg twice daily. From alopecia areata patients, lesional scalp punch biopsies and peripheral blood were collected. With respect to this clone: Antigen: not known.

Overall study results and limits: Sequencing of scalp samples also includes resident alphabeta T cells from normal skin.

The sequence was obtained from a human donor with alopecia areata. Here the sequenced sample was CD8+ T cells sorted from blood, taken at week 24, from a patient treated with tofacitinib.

The chain's CDR3 is CASGAGGGGNEQFF. The CDR3 DNA is TGTGCCAGCGGGGCCGGAGGGGGAGGCAATGAGCAGTTCTTC. This chain links TRBV6-5 with TRBJ2-1; D is possibly TRBD1 or TRBD2 (6 bases each). The germline gives CDR1 MNHEY, CDR2 SVGAGI. This CDR3 has 14 amino acids. Deletions cut 8 bases from V and 6 bases from J, with 17 bases between.